The clone carrying this T cell receptor (beta chain) was observed many times. This entry comes from a study of neurological immune-mediated disorders. This CDR3 has 14 residues. V was trimmed by 7 bases and J by 3 bases, leaving 15 bases between them. Looked up from germline, CDR1 is ENHRY and CDR2 is SYGVKD. TCRdb re-called the 5' RACE reads through MiXCR, storing one row per CDR3 protein. The top ten hold approximately 5.6% of the sample, which has approximately 59,000 distinct CDR3 sequences, over 5% seen once. This TCR was recovered from a human donor with multiple sclerosis. The donor label of this sample is uncertain. Specimen: PBMCs. The rearrangement links TRBV10-3 to TRBJ1-1, with D perhaps matching TRBD1 (5 bases). In nucleotides, the CDR3 is TGTGCCATCACGATTCGGGGGACCGACACTGAAGCTTTCTTT. It is translated as CAITIRGTDTEAFF.